These 10 T cell receptor beta chains originate from one sample sequenced in a study of cytomegalovirus exposure and HLA in healthy donors. 60 Vbeta and 13 Jbeta primers were used in PCR. Produced via immunoSEQ multiplex PCR; TCRdb's table is partial and in-frame only. The data hold around 61,000 clones, with 55% to 75% observed a single time. Sample: PBMCs. These receptors were obtained from a man aged 40-49 years in good health and CMV-seropositive.

This chain uses TRBV27 with TRBJ2-2; perhaps TRBD2 as D (6 bases). Germline lookup yields CDR1 MNHEY and CDR2 SMNVEV (reference sequence). The V gene lost 7 bases and the J gene lost 4 bases, with 16 bases spanning the gap. The CDR3 spans 15 residues. The CDR3 DNA reads as TGTGCCAGCAAGCTGGCGGGAAGTGGCACCGGGGAGCTGTTTTTT. Protein: CASKLAGSGTGELFF.

The table lists this clone with a count of one. This chain links TRBV6-5 with TRBJ2-7; D is unclear. Germline assignment: CDR1 MNHEY and CDR2 SVGAGI. The CDR3 extends over 13 amino acids. Deletions cut 3 bases from V and 3 bases from J, with 9 bases between. The CDR3 coding sequence is TGTGCCAGCAGTTATCAGAGACACTACGAGCAGTACTTC. It translates to CASSYQRHYEQYF.

This rearrangement joins TRBV13 to TRBJ2-7; 12 bases align to TRBD2. The CDR3 totals 18 residues. V was pared by 1 base and J by 1 base, with 8 bases of the junction left unmatched. Germline loops: CDR1 PRHDT, CDR2 FYEKMQ (reference sequence). CDR3 DNA: TGTGCCAGCAGCTTAGTGTCTAGCGGGAGGGCCAGGTCCTACGAGCAGTACTTC. Amino acid sequence: CASSLVSSGRARSYEQYF.

This clone occurred once. The rearrangement uses TRBV5-1 and TRBJ2-5; TRBD2 agrees at 12 bases. Germline loops: CDR1 SGHRS, CDR2 YFSETQ. This CDR3 spans 17 amino acids. The V gene end was trimmed by 4 bases and the J gene end by 5 bases; junction bases not matched to a gene: 12. The DNA for the CDR3 is TGCGCCAGCAGCATAGGTCGAGGACTAGCGGGAAGGGAGACCCAGTACTTC. Translated, it gives CASSIGRGLAGRETQYF. Complete variable domain (other parts from reference TRBV5-1 and TRBJ2-5): KAGVTQTPRYLIKTRGQQVTLSCSPISGHRSVSWYQQTPGQGLQFLFEYFSETQRNKGNFPGRFSGRQFSNSRSEMNVSTLELGDSALYLCASSIGRGLAGRETQYFGPGTRLLVL.

This rearrangement joins TRBV9 to TRBJ2-7; TRBD1 aligns across 9 bases. V lost 2 bases, J lost 7 bases, and 16 bases stayed unmatched. This CDR3 has 17 amino acids. Germline-derived CDR1 and CDR2 are SGDLS and YYNGEE. The CDR3 DNA reads as TGTGCCAGCAGCGTCGGTACAGCCGGGACAGGGCAAAGGGAGCAGTACTTC. Residues: CASSVGTAGTGQREQYF.

This rearrangement joins TRBV4-1 to TRBJ1-4, with D possibly TRBD1 on 5 matching bases. This CDR3 region has 15 residues. V was trimmed by 1 base and J by 4 bases, leaving 10 bases between them. The germline CDR1 and CDR2 sequences are MGHRA and YSYEKL. In DNA, the CDR3 is TGCGCCAGCAGCCAAGTGCAGGGTAATAATGAAAAACTGTTTTTT. Protein sequence: CASSQVQGNNEKLFF.

This clone was seen a few times. The chain employs TRBV25-1 and TRBJ1-2; 9 bases are shared with TRBD1. The V and J ends lost 6 bases and 6 bases, in that order; junction bases with no gene match: 5. Per germline, CDR1 MGHDK and CDR2 SYGVNS. This CDR3 is built from 13 residues. CDR3: CASSLGTGNGYTF. The CDR3 DNA is TGTGCCAGCAGCTTAGGGACAGGGAATGGCTACACCTTC.

The chain uses TRBV7-9 and TRBJ2-3, with 12 bases that match TRBD2. Germline-derived CDR1 and CDR2 are SEHNR and FQNEAQ (reference sequence). Trimming removed 6 bases from V and 7 bases from J; junction bases left unmatched: 5. This CDR3 region has 14 residues. The CDR3 loop is CASSSGLAGYTQYF. The DNA for the CDR3 is TGTGCCAGCAGTTCCGGACTAGCGGGGTATACGCAGTATTTT.

The chain couples TRBV9 to TRBJ2-5; TRBD1 aligns across 9 bases. The CDR3 length is 14 residues. The germline V gene encodes CDR1 SGDLS and CDR2 YYNGEE. The V and J ends lost 3 bases and 6 bases, in that order; junction bases with no gene match: 6. Here the CDR3 reads CASSDGTGTKTQYF. The DNA for the CDR3 is TGTGCCAGCAGCGACGGGACAGGGACAAAGACCCAGTACTTC.

The chain combines TRBV14 with TRBJ1-1; unclear D gene. The ends were cut back, 4 bases at V and 0 bases at J, with 12 bases in the middle. Germline V gene lookup returns CDR1 SGHDN and CDR2 FVKESK. This CDR3 is 15 amino acids long. CDR3: CASSPLTAVNTEAFF. CDR3 DNA: TGTGCCAGCAGCCCCCTTACAGCAGTGAACACTGAAGCTTTCTTT.